This T cell receptor beta chain was retrieved from a study of T-cell reconstitution after alpha-beta-depleted transplantation in children. This clonotype has a count of ten or more. Per germline, CDR1 KGHDR and CDR2 SFDVKD. The CDR3 length is 14 residues. With 10 bases clipped from V and 4 bases from J, the junction kept 6 bases outside the gene matches. The authors prepared the TCRbeta library with unique molecular identifiers. TCRdb processed the PCR reads anew with MiXCR; each CDR3 protein has one entry. The sample has a few hundred thousand distinct CDR3 sequences; roughly 20% are singletons. This TCR derives from a human donor who donated a stem cell graft to a child with acute myeloid leukemia. The chain recombines TRBV24-1 with TRBJ2-3, with 11 bases that match TRBD2. The sample consisted of PBMCs from the stem cell graft donor, taken from the stem cell graft. The CDR3 DNA is TGTGCCACATCACTAGCGGGAGTGGCAGATACGCAGTATTTT. This sequence encodes CATSLAGVADTQYF.